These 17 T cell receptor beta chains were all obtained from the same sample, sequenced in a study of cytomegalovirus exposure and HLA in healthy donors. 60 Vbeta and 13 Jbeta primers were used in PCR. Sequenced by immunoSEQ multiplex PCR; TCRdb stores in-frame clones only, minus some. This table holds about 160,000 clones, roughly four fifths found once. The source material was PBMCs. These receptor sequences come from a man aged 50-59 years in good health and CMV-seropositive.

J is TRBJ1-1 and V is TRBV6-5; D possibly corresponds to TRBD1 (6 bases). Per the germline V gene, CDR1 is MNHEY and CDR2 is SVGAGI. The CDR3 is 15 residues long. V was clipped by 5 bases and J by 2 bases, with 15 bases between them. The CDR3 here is CASSHHQGRNTEAFF. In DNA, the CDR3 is TGTGCCAGCAGTCACCATCAGGGGCGCAACACTGAAGCTTTCTTT.

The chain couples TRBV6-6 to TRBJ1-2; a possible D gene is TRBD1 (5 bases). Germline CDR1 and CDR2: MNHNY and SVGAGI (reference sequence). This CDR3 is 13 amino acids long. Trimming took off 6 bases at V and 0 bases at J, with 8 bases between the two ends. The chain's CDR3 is CASSRGANYGYTF. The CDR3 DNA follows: TGTGCCAGCAGCCGGGGGGCTAACTATGGCTACACCTTC.

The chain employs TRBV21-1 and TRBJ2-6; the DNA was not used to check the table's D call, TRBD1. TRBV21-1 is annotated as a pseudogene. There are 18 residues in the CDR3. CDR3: CASSKGGTVDSGANVLTF. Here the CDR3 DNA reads TGTGCCAGCAGCAAAGGCGGGACAGTAGACTCTGGGGCCAACGTCCTGACTTTC.

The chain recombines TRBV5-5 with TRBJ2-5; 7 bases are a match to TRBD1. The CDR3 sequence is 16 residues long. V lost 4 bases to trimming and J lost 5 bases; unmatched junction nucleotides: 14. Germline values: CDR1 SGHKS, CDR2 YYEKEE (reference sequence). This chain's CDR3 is CASSGRGQGVLETQYF. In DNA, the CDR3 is TGTGCCAGCAGCGGGCGAGGGCAGGGGGTTTTGGAGACCCAGTACTTC.

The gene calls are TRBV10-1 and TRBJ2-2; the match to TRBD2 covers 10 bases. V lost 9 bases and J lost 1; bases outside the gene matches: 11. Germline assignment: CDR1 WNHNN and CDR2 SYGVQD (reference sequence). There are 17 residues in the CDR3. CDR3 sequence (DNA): TGCGCCAGTAAAGCGGGGGGGCATAAATTGAACACCGGGGAGCTGTTTTTT. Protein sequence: CASKAGGHKLNTGELFF.

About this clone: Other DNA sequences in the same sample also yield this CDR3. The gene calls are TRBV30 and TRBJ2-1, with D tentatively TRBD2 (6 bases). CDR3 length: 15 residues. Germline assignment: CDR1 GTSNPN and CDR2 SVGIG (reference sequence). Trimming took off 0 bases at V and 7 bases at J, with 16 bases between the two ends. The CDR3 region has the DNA TGTGCCTGGAGTGTACGGCGGGGTTCGGGGAATGAGCAGTTCTTC. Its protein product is CAWSVRRGSGNEQFF.

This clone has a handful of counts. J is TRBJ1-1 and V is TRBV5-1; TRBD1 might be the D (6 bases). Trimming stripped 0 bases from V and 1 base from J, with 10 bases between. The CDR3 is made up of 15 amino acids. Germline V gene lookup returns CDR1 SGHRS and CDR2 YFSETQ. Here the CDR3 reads CASSLATGSNTEAFF. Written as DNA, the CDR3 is TGCGCCAGCAGCTTGGCTACAGGGTCGAACACTGAAGCTTTCTTT.

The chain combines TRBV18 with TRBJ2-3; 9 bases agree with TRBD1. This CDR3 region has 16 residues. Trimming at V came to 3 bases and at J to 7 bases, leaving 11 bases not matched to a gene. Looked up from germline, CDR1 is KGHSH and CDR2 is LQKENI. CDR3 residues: CASSPNPGQGRNTQYF. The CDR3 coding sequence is TGTGCCAGCTCACCGAACCCGGGACAGGGCCGGAATACGCAGTATTTT.

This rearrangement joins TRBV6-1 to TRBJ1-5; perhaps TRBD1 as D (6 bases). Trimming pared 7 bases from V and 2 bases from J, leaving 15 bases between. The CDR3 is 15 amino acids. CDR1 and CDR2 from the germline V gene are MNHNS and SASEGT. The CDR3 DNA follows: TGTGCCAGCACTAAGGGGGATCTGGGCAATCAGCCCCAGCATTTT. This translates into CASTKGDLGNQPQHF.

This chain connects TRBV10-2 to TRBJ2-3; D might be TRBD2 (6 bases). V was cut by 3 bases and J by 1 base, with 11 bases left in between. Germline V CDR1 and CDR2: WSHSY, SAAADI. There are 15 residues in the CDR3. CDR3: CASSEEGTGTDTQYF. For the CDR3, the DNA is TGCGCCAGCAGTGAAGAGGGGACTGGCACAGATACGCAGTATTTT.

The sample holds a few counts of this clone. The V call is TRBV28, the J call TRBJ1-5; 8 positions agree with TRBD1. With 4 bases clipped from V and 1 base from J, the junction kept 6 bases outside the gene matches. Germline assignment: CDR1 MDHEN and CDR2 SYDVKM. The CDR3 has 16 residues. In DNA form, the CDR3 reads TGTGCCAGCAGTTCCGTACAGGGGGGAAGCAATCAGCCCCAGCATTTT. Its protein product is CASSSVQGGSNQPQHF.

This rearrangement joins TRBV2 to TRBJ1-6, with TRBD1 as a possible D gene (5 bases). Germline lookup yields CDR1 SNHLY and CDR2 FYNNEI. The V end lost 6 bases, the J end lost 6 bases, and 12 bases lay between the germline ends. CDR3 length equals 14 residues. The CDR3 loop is CASSPRGGNSPLHF. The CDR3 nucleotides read TGTGCCAGCAGCCCCCGGGGGGGTAATTCACCCCTCCACTTT. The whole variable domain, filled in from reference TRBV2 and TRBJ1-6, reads EPEVTQTPSHQVTQMGQEVILRCVPISNHLYFYWYRQILGQKVEFLVSFYNNEISEKSEIFDDQFSVERPDGSNFTLKIRSTKLEDSAMYFCASSPRGGNSPLHFGNGTRLTVT.

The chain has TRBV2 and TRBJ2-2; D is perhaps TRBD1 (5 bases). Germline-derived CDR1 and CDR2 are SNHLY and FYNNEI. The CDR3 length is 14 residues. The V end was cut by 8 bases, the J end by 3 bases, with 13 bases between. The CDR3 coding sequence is TGTGCCAGCCGGGCCCAGGGCGACACCGGGGAGCTGTTTTTT. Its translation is CASRAQGDTGELFF.

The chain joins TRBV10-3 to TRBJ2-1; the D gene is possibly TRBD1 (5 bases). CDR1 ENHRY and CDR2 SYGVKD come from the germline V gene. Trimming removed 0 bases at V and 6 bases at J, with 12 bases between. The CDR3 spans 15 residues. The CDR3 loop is CAISESFSQVNEQFF. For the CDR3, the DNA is TGTGCCATCAGTGAGTCGTTTTCACAGGTCAATGAGCAGTTCTTC.

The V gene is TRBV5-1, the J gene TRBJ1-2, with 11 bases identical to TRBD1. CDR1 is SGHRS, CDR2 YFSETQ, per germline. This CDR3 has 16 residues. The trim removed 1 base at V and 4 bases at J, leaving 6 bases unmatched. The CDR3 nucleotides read TGCGCCAGCAGCTTGTACGGTGGACAGGGGGCCTATGGCTACACCTTC. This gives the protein CASSLYGGQGAYGYTF.

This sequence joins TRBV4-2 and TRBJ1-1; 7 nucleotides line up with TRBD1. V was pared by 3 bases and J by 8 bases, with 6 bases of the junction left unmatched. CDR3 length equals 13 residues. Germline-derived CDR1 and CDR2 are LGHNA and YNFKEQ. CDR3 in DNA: TGTGCCAGCAGCCAGGAAGACAGGGCGGAAGCTTTCTTT. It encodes CASSQEDRAEAFF.

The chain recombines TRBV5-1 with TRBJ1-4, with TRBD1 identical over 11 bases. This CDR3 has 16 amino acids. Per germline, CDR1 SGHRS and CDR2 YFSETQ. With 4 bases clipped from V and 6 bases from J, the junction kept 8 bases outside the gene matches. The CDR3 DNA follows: TGCGCCAGCAGCGTCGCCGGGACAGGGGGTTATGAAAAACTGTTTTTT. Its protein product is CASSVAGTGGYEKLFF.